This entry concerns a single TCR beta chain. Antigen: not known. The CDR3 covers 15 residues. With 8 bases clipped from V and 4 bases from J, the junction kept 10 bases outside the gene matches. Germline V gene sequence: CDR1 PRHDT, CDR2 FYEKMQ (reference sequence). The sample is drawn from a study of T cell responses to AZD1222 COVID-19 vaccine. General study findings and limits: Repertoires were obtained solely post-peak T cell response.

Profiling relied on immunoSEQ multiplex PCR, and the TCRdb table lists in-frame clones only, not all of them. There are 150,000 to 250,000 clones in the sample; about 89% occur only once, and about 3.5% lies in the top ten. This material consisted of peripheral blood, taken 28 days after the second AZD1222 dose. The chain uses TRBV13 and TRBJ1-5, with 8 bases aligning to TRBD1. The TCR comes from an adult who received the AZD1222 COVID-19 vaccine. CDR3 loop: CASLRQGLGNQPQHF. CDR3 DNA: TGTGCCAGCCTCAGACAGGGGTTAGGGAATCAGCCCCAGCATTTT.